The sequence of this T cell receptor beta chain was determined in a study of T cells in Graves' hyperthyroidism and ophthalmopathy. Background on the study: Before any treatment, at initial diagnosis, peripheral blood was collected. Study observations and caveats: Also found in blood were most expanded thyroid clonotypes above 0.001.

Using RNA transcripts as the source, TCR beta CDR3 regions were amplified. When the TCR CDR3 underwent first-round RT-PCR, the HTBI primer set was used. TCRdb reprocessed the multiplex PCR reads via MiXCR and lists one record per CDR3 protein. The table shows under 800,000 distinct CDR3 sequences, with 14% occurring only once. The table lists this clonotype with many counts. No antigen is known for it. Uncontrolled infections, other autoimmune diseases, pregnancy or lactation led to exclusion of patients. Clinical symptoms, serum thyroxine and TRAb, thyroid ultrasound and orbital computed tomography together formed the diagnostic basis. Trimming cost V 7 bases and J 7 bases; bases outside gene matches: 4. The CDR3 totals 13 residues.

The sequencing input was blood. The rearrangement links TRBV12-3 or TRBV12-4 to TRBJ2-7, with 13 bases lining up with TRBD2. This TCR was recovered from a young woman with Graves' hyperthyroidism. CDR3 protein: CASTPGLAGEQYF. The CDR3 DNA is TGTGCCAGCACCCCGGGACTAGCGGGAGAGCAGTACTTC.